These 16 T cell receptor beta chains came from one sample sequenced in a study of T cell responses to AZD1222 COVID-19 vaccine. Profiled with immunoSEQ multiplex PCR; TCRdb holds only in-frame clones, not every one. The sample records more than 95,000 clones, 88% being singletons. Sample: peripheral blood, taken on day 0 of AZD1222 vaccination. Receptors were obtained from an adult in good health.

The V call is TRBV11-2, the J call TRBJ1-1; unclear D gene. The V and J ends lost 10 bases and 7 bases respectively, with 25 bases between them. There are 15 residues in the CDR3. Germline values: CDR1 SGHAT, CDR2 FQNNGV. The CDR3: CATRARSWGTVEAFF. DNA of the CDR3: TGTGCCACCCGGGCCAGATCCTGGGGAACAGTTGAAGCTTTCTTT.

The rearrangement uses TRBV6-1 and TRBJ2-7, with TRBD1 identical over 9 bases. J lost 2 bases, V lost 0 bases, and 5 bases had no gene match. The germline V gene has CDR1 MNHNS and CDR2 SASEGT. The CDR3 runs to 16 residues. CDR3 bases: TGTGCCAGCAGTGAAGCGCTTCGACAGGGGGCCTACGAGCAGTACTTC. It translates to CASSEALRQGAYEQYF.

The chain joins TRBV27 to TRBJ2-2, with D perhaps matching TRBD2 (6 bases). Germline assignment: CDR1 MNHEY and CDR2 SMNVEV (reference sequence). V lost 8 bases and J lost 7, with 14 bases in between. This CDR3 has 13 residues. The CDR3 DNA reads as TGTGCCAGCCGGCGGGGCGACCTCGGGGAGCTGTTTTTT. Translating it yields CASRRGDLGELFF.

The chain recombines TRBV30 with TRBJ1-3; D is possibly TRBD1 (5 bases). V shed 3 bases and J shed 6 bases, with 12 bases lying between them. Germline loops: CDR1 GTSNPN, CDR2 SVGIG (reference sequence). The CDR3 has 13 residues. The CDR3 is CAWSLGPPNTIYF. The CDR3, as DNA: TGTGCCTGGAGCTTGGGACCCCCAAACACCATATATTTT. Using reference TRBV30 and TRBJ1-3 for the parts outside the CDR3, the full variable domain is SQTIHQWPATLVQPVGSPLSLECTVEGTSNPNLYWYRQAAGRGLQLLFYSVGIGQISSEVPQNLSASRPQDRQFILSSKKLLLSDSGFYLCAWSLGPPNTIYFGEGSWLTVV.

The rearrangement joins TRBV28 to TRBJ2-5, with 9 bases matching TRBD2. The CDR3 has 15 residues. V lost 4 bases to trimming and J lost 6 bases; unmatched junction nucleotides: 9. CDR1 is MDHEN and CDR2 is SYDVKM in the germline V gene. The chain's CDR3 is CASSSGSAGGKTQYF. The CDR3 DNA reads TGTGCCAGCAGTTCCGGGTCGGCGGGAGGGAAGACCCAGTACTTC.

The rearrangement joins TRBV6-2 or TRBV6-3 to TRBJ2-7; possibly TRBD1 for D (5 bases). V lost 4 bases and J lost 4, with 11 bases in between. This CDR3 is 13 amino acids long. CDR1 is MNHEY and CDR2 is SVGEGT in the germline V gene. This CDR3 is CASSSQGEYEQYF. CDR3 DNA: TGTGCCAGCAGTTCTCAAGGGGAATACGAGCAGTACTTC.

The chain employs TRBV5-6 and TRBJ1-3; D gene unclear. CDR1 is SGHDT and CDR2 is YYEEEE in the germline V gene. This CDR3 comprises 13 residues. The V end was cut by 4 bases, the J end by 1 base, with 6 bases between. The CDR3 DNA follows: TGTGCCAGCAGCCTCCTTTCTGGAAACACCATATATTTT. It translates to CASSLLSGNTIYF.

This clone was detected a few times. The gene calls are TRBV6-5 and TRBJ1-4; D may be TRBD1 (5 bases). CDR1 and CDR2 (germline): MNHEY, SVGAGI. This CDR3 is built from 15 residues. V gave up 0 bases and J gave up 6 bases, with 11 bases separating them. The CDR3 region has the DNA TGTGCCAGCAGTTACTCGAGGGACCCCTATGAAAAACTGTTTTTT. Translated, it gives CASSYSRDPYEKLFF.

The CDR3: CASSLQGGVTEAFF. The DNA for the CDR3 is TGTGCCAGTAGTTTACAGGGAGGGGTCACTGAAGCTTTCTTT. The V call is TRBV19, the J call TRBJ1-1; D possibly corresponds to TRBD1 (6 bases). The CDR3 spans 14 residues. Trimming removed 5 bases at V and 4 bases at J, with 14 bases between. CDR1 and CDR2 (germline): LNHDA, SQIVND (reference sequence).

CDR3 sequence: CASSPGQRSIQYF. The DNA of the CDR3 is TGTGCCAGCAGCCCGGGACAGCGAAGCATTCAGTACTTC. The chain couples TRBV7-8 to TRBJ2-4, with 7 bases matching TRBD1. Per the germline V gene, CDR1 is SGHVS and CDR2 is FQNEAQ. CDR3 length: 13 residues. The junction had 7 bases not matched to a gene; V was cut back by 5 bases and J by 9 bases.

The chain employs TRBV18 and TRBJ1-1; no clear D gene. The V end was cut by 0 bases, the J end by 0 bases, with 5 bases between. Germline assignment: CDR1 KGHSH and CDR2 LQKENI. The CDR3 sequence is 14 residues long. The DNA of the CDR3 is TGTGCCAGCTCACCACCCGGGGTGAACACTGAAGCTTTCTTT. Translation gives CASSPPGVNTEAFF.

The chain has TRBV9 and TRBJ2-1; the match to TRBD2 covers 13 bases. The V gene's germline CDR1 is SGDLS and CDR2 YYNGEE. The CDR3 covers 17 residues. Unmatched junction bases numbered 11, after V lost 2 bases and J lost 9 bases. The CDR3 region has the DNA TGTGCCAGCAGCGTTCCCTCCGGACTAGCGGGAGTATTTGAGCAGTTCTTC. Protein sequence: CASSVPSGLAGVFEQFF.

The rearrangement uses TRBV18 and TRBJ1-1; possible D gene TRBD1, 5 bases. Trimming removed 4 bases from V and 4 bases from J, with 7 bases in between. Germline values: CDR1 KGHSH, CDR2 LQKENI. The CDR3 covers 12 residues. The CDR3: CASSQGSTEAFF. The CDR3 nucleotides read TGTGCCAGCTCACAGGGGTCCACTGAAGCTTTCTTT. Based on the CDR3 plus reference TRBV18 and TRBJ1-1, the full variable domain is NAGVMQNPRHLVRRRGQEARLRCSPMKGHSHVYWYRQLPEEGLKFMVYLQKENIIDESGMPKERFSAEFPKEGPSILRIQQVVRGDSAAYFCASSQGSTEAFFGQGTRLTVV.

The chain uses TRBV27 and TRBJ2-1; D possibly corresponds to TRBD2 (5 bases). The V gene's germline CDR1 is MNHEY and CDR2 SMNVEV (reference sequence). Trimming left V 4 bases short and J 12 bases short, with 16 bases between. CDR3 length: 13 residues. CDR3 in DNA: TGTGCCAGCAGTTCTCGACCGGAGCGGACGCAGTTCTTC. It specifies CASSSRPERTQFF.

The J gene is TRBJ2-1, the V gene TRBV5-1; 7 bases map to TRBD1. After removal of 4 bases from V and 6 bases from J, the junction contained 7 bases not matched to a gene. The germline CDR1 and CDR2 sequences are SGHRS and YFSETQ. The CDR3 is 14 amino acids. CDR3 in amino acids: CASSQQGFGNEQFF. The CDR3 bases are TGCGCCAGCAGCCAACAGGGGTTCGGCAATGAGCAGTTCTTC.

The chain joins TRBV4-2 to TRBJ2-4, with 7 positions matching TRBD2. V was pared by 7 bases and J by 5 bases, with 11 bases of the junction left unmatched. CDR1 and CDR2 from the germline V gene are LGHNA and YNFKEQ. The CDR3 is made up of 15 amino acids. The CDR3 sequence: CASTPGLMNENIQYF. The CDR3 DNA reads TGTGCCAGCACCCCGGGACTAATGAACGAAAACATTCAGTACTTC.